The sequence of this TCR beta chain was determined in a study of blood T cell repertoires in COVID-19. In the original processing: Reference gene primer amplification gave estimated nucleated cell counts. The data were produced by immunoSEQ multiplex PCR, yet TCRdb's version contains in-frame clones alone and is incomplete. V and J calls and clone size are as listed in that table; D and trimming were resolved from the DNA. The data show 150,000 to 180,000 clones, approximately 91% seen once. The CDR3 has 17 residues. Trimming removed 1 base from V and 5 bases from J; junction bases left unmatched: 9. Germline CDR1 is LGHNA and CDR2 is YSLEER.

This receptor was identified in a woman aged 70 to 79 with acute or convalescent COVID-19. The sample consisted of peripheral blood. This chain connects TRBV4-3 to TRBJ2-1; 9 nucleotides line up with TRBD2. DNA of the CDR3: TGCGCCAGCAGCCAAGTATCGGTGGCGGGGGGGAACAATGAGCAGTTCTTC. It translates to CASSQVSVAGGNNEQFF.